One sample yielded the 27 T cell receptor beta chains listed below, sequenced in a study of T cells in narcolepsy. Clones were read by immunoSEQ multiplex PCR, and TCRdb kept only the in-frame ones, dropping some. The sample yields under 40,000 clones, roughly 77% seen once. The sample was CD45RA- memory CD4+ T cells from PBMCs. The receptor source for this set is a human donor with narcolepsy.

V gene TRBV5-4 combines with J gene TRBJ1-6, with 7 bases matching TRBD1. Germline V gene data show CDR1 as SGHNT and CDR2 as YYREEE (reference sequence). The trim removed 5 bases at V and 2 bases at J, leaving 7 bases unmatched. The CDR3 length is 16 residues. CDR3 in amino acids: CASRLEGGAYNSPLHF. The CDR3 DNA is TGTGCCAGCAGGCTAGAAGGGGGCGCCTATAATTCACCCCTCCACTTT. Full variable domain (remainder filled in from reference TRBV5-4 and TRBJ1-6): ETGVTQSPTHLIKTRGQQVTLRCSSQSGHNTVSWYQQALGQGPQFIFQYYREEENGRGNFPPRFSGLQFPNYSSELNVNALELDDSALYLCASRLEGGAYNSPLHFGNGTRLTVT.

The V call is TRBV2, the J call TRBJ1-1; D is unresolved. The V gene's germline CDR1 is SNHLY and CDR2 FYNNEI. The CDR3 totals 12 residues. V was pared by 6 bases and J by 6 bases, with 11 bases between. CDR3 loop: CASSGSGSEAFF. DNA for the CDR3: TGTGCCAGCAGCGGGAGCGGCTCTGAAGCTTTCTTT.

This clone was seen only a few times. V gene TRBV9 combines with J gene TRBJ2-5, with 12 nucleotides matching TRBD2. The V and J ends lost 5 bases and 5 bases, in that order; junction bases with no gene match: 10. CDR1 is SGDLS, CDR2 YYNGEE, per germline. This CDR3 region has 16 residues. CDR3 sequence (DNA): TGTGCCAGCAGTGAACTAGCGGGAGGCCTGCCCGAGACCCAGTACTTC. Amino acid sequence: CASSELAGGLPETQYF.

V and J are TRBV5-1 and TRBJ2-7; 9 nucleotides match TRBD2. Unmatched junction bases numbered 13, after V lost 3 bases and J lost 6 bases. This CDR3 is built from 16 residues. From germline, CDR1 is SGHRS and CDR2 YFSETQ. Here the CDR3 DNA reads TGCGCCAGCAGCTCGACAAGCGGGAGGAGGAACGGCGAGCAGTACTTC. Encoded protein: CASSSTSGRRNGEQYF. The entire variable domain, with the rest obtained from reference TRBV5-1 and TRBJ2-7, is as follows: KAGVTQTPRYLIKTRGQQVTLSCSPISGHRSVSWYQQTPGQGLQFLFEYFSETQRNKGNFPGRFSGRQFSNSRSEMNVSTLELGDSALYLCASSSTSGRRNGEQYFGPGTRLTVT.

The chain carries TRBV11-1 and TRBJ2-1, with unresolved D. Trimming left V 1 base short and J 1 base short, with 5 bases between. This CDR3 spans 14 amino acids. Germline V gene sequence: CDR1 SGHAT, CDR2 FQDESV (reference sequence). CDR3 in DNA: TGTGCCAGCAGCTTAGTAGGTTCCTACAATGAGCAGTTCTTC. Protein product: CASSLVGSYNEQFF. Supplemented by reference TRBV11-1 and TRBJ2-1, the full variable domain reads EAEVAQSPRYKITEKSQAVAFWCDPISGHATLYWYRQILGQGPELLVQFQDESVVDDSQLPKDRFSAERLKGVDSTLKIQPAELGDSAMYLCASSLVGSYNEQFFGPGTRLTVL.

This chain uses TRBV4-1 with TRBJ2-4; TRBD2 matches 11 bases. The V and J ends lost 3 bases and 0 bases, in that order; junction bases with no gene match: 7. CDR1 MGHRA and CDR2 YSYEKL come from the germline V gene. The CDR3 contains 18 residues. CDR3 region: CASSQGLADPIAKNIQYF. In DNA, the CDR3 is TGCGCCAGCAGCCAGGGACTAGCGGACCCTATAGCCAAAAACATTCAGTACTTC.

The J gene is TRBJ1-1, the V gene TRBV28; TRBD1 aligns across 7 bases. J gave up 7 bases and V 5 bases, and 7 bases lay outside the gene matches. This CDR3 contains 13 residues. Germline CDR1 and CDR2: MDHEN and SYDVKM. CDR3 amino acids: CASSKGTVGEAFF. The CDR3, as DNA: TGTGCCAGCAGTAAAGGGACAGTGGGTGAAGCTTTCTTT.

The chain joins TRBV7-9 to TRBJ1-1, with 10 bases matching TRBD1. Trimming at V came to 6 bases and at J to 1 base, leaving 2 bases not matched to a gene. The germline CDR1 and CDR2 sequences are SEHNR and FQNEAQ (reference sequence). This CDR3 is built from 14 residues. The CDR3 nucleotides read TGTGCCAGCAGTCGGGACAGGGGGAACACTGAAGCTTTCTTT. It is translated as CASSRDRGNTEAFF.

The chain uses TRBV29-1 and TRBJ2-7; no firm D call. Germline-derived CDR1 and CDR2 are SQVTM and ANQGSEA. Trimming took 6 bases from V and 4 from J, leaving 7 bases between them. This CDR3 is 10 amino acids long. The chain's CDR3 is CSVLMYEQYF. Here the CDR3 DNA reads TGCAGCGTCCTTATGTACGAGCAGTACTTC.

The chain joins TRBV25-1 to TRBJ2-1; 8 positions agree with TRBD2. Per germline, CDR1 MGHDK and CDR2 SYGVNS. V shed 8 bases, J shed 0 bases, and the junction held 3 bases outside the gene matches. The CDR3 loop spans 14 amino acids. The CDR3, as DNA: TGTGCCAGCCGGGGGGGGTCCTCCTACAATGAGCAGTTCTTC. Amino acid sequence: CASRGGSSYNEQFF. Full variable domain (remainder filled in from reference TRBV25-1 and TRBJ2-1): EADIYQTPRYLVIGTGKKITLECSQTMGHDKMYWYQQDPGMELHLIHYSYGVNSTEKGDLSSESTVSRIRTEHFPLTLESARPSHTSQYLCASRGGSSYNEQFFGPGTRLTVL.

This sequence joins TRBV19 and TRBJ1-5; tentatively, D is TRBD1 (5 bases). Trimming took 6 bases from V and 2 from J, leaving 17 bases between them. The CDR3 consists of 16 residues. CDR1 and CDR2 from the germline V gene are LNHDA and SQIVND (reference sequence). The CDR3 loop is CASSGRSLRGNQPQHF. CDR3 bases: TGTGCCAGTAGCGGGCGGTCCCTCAGGGGCAATCAGCCCCAGCATTTT.

The CDR3 DNA sequence: TGTGCCAGCAGATGGCACGAGACCCAGTACTTC. Translating it yields CASRWHETQYF. This sequence joins TRBV6-5 and TRBJ2-5; D remains unclear. The germline gives CDR1 MNHEY, CDR2 SVGAGI. V lost 6 bases and J lost 5, with 7 bases in between. The CDR3 consists of 11 residues.

The chain is built from TRBV19 and TRBJ2-5; the D gene is possibly TRBD2 (6 bases). The CDR3 loop spans 14 amino acids. CDR1 LNHDA and CDR2 SQIVND come from the germline V gene (reference sequence). V shed 4 bases and J shed 5 bases, with 14 bases lying between them. The CDR3 protein is CASSNGGTDETQYF. The DNA of the CDR3 is TGTGCCAGTAGTAACGGCGGGACGGACGAGACCCAGTACTTC.

This clone was seen only once. J is TRBJ2-7 and V is TRBV27; TRBD2 agrees at 13 bases. CDR1 is MNHEY and CDR2 is SMNVEV in the germline V gene (reference sequence). The CDR3 has 18 amino acids. The V segment lost 6 bases and the J segment 12 bases; nucleotides outside the gene matches: 23. This chain's CDR3 is CASRPGLAGVGALQGVYF. CDR3 DNA: TGTGCCAGCAGACCCGGACTAGCGGGAGTTGGGGCGCTGCAGGGGGTGTACTTC.

V and J are TRBV9 and TRBJ2-5; D is possibly TRBD1 or TRBD2 (8 bases each). The J call may be faulty, since TRBJ2-7 better matches the DNA end. This CDR3 has 15 residues. CDR1 and CDR2 from the germline V gene are SGDLS and YYNGEE. CDR3 DNA sequence: TGTGCCAGCAGCCAGGGGGCGGGAGGCGCCTACGAGCAGTACTTC. Its translation is CASSQGAGGAYEQYF.

This chain joins TRBV2 and TRBJ2-5; D tentatively reads TRBD1 or TRBD2 (5 bases each). Per the germline V gene, CDR1 is SNHLY and CDR2 is FYNNEI. The CDR3 contains 13 residues. V was cut by 8 bases and J by 7 bases, with 17 bases left in between. CDR3 sequence reads: CASCRDPLGTQYF. The CDR3 DNA is TGTGCCAGCTGCCGGGACCCGTTGGGGACCCAGTACTTC.

The V call is TRBV28, the J call TRBJ2-7, with no clear D. Germline V CDR1 and CDR2: MDHEN, SYDVKM. The CDR3 contains 13 residues. Deletions cut 2 bases from V and 4 bases from J, with 9 bases between. Written as DNA, the CDR3 is TGTGCCAGCAGTTTACAAGACATTTACGAGCAGTACTTC. It translates to CASSLQDIYEQYF.

V is TRBV15 and J is TRBJ1-1; the D is unclear. The CDR3 runs 14 residues. CDR1 is LNHNV and CDR2 is YYDKDF in the germline V gene (reference sequence). V shed 5 bases and J shed 0 bases, with 10 bases lying between them. CDR3 nucleotide sequence: TGTGCCACCAGCGTGGGTCTAATGAACACTGAAGCTTTCTTT. Residues: CATSVGLMNTEAFF.

The chain uses TRBV5-4 and TRBJ2-2, with 10 bases identical to TRBD1. CDR1 SGHNT and CDR2 YYREEE come from the germline V gene (reference sequence). J lost 2 bases, V lost 4 bases, and 11 bases had no gene match. The CDR3 is 18 amino acids. For the CDR3, the DNA is TGTGCCAGCAGCACAATACCTAGACAGGGGGCTAACACCGGGGAGCTGTTTTTT. As protein: CASSTIPRQGANTGELFF.

The rearrangement uses TRBV28 and TRBJ1-1; 7 bases align to TRBD1. The germline V gene has CDR1 MDHEN and CDR2 SYDVKM. V shed 5 bases, J shed 3 bases, and the junction held 3 bases outside the gene matches. CDR3 length: 13 amino acids. The CDR3, as DNA: TGTGCCAGCAGTGCCCAGGGGGACACTGAAGCTTTCTTT. It specifies CASSAQGDTEAFF.

The chain is built from TRBV7-6 and TRBJ1-5; D remains ambiguous. Trimming took off 5 bases at V and 1 base at J, with 15 bases between the two ends. The CDR3 is 16 amino acids. Germline loops: CDR1 SGHVS, CDR2 FNYEAQ. The CDR3 bases are TGTGCCAGCAGCCCAATGGCGGGAACGAGCAATCAGCCCCAGCATTTT. This encodes CASSPMAGTSNQPQHF.

This clone came up once. The chain joins TRBV5-6 to TRBJ1-1; 9 bases agree with TRBD1. V trimming: 4 bases; J trimming: 1 base; junction bases outside the gene matches: 2. CDR1 is SGHDT and CDR2 is YYEEEE in the germline V gene. The CDR3 totals 14 residues. The CDR3 protein is CASSPQGANTEAFF. The CDR3 DNA follows: TGTGCCAGCAGCCCACAGGGGGCGAACACTGAAGCTTTCTTT.

The V and J genes are TRBV4-1 and TRBJ2-2; no clear D gene. This CDR3 is 14 amino acids long. Per germline, CDR1 MGHRA and CDR2 YSYEKL. Trimming removed 6 bases at V and 5 bases at J, with 13 bases between. CDR3 sequence reads: CASSPILRTGELFF. The DNA of the CDR3 is TGCGCCAGCAGTCCAATACTGAGGACCGGGGAGCTGTTTTTT.

The chain carries TRBV21-1 and TRBJ2-7; no check of the table's D call, TRBD1, against the DNA was made. TRBV21-1 is labeled a pseudogene. This CDR3 spans 15 amino acids. The CDR3 reads CASSKQGPLRLEQYF. CDR3 bases: TGTGCCAGCAGCAAACAGGGTCCCTTACGCCTCGAGCAGTACTTC.

The V and J genes are TRBV4-1 and TRBJ2-7; 9 bases are shared with TRBD2. The trim removed 1 base at V and 5 bases at J, leaving 12 bases unmatched. The CDR3 spans 17 residues. Germline CDR1 MGHRA, CDR2 YSYEKL. CDR3 residues: CASSQGVISGRLDEQYF. CDR3 in DNA: TGCGCCAGCAGCCAAGGTGTCATCAGCGGGAGGTTGGACGAGCAGTACTTC.

A remark on this clone: An end of the junction does not agree with germline; a read error may underlie this. This CDR3 is also generated by other DNA sequences in the sample. The CDR3 spells CASITDMGARNTIYF. In DNA, the CDR3 is TGTGCCAGCATAACCGACATGGGGGCTAGAAACACCATATACTTT. V and J are TRBV6-1 and TRBJ1-3; D may be TRBD1 (6 bases). Per germline, CDR1 MNHNS and CDR2 SASEGT. This CDR3 is 15 amino acids long.

The CDR3 region is CARSFGGSPRAEAFF. The CDR3 DNA is TGTGCCAGAAGCTTTGGTGGCAGCCCTAGGGCTGAAGCTTTCTTT. The chain has TRBV5-3 and TRBJ1-1; D is ambiguous. TRBV5-3 is known as an ORF, though its function is uncertain. This CDR3 is built from 15 residues. V lost 2 bases and J lost 6, with 17 bases in between.